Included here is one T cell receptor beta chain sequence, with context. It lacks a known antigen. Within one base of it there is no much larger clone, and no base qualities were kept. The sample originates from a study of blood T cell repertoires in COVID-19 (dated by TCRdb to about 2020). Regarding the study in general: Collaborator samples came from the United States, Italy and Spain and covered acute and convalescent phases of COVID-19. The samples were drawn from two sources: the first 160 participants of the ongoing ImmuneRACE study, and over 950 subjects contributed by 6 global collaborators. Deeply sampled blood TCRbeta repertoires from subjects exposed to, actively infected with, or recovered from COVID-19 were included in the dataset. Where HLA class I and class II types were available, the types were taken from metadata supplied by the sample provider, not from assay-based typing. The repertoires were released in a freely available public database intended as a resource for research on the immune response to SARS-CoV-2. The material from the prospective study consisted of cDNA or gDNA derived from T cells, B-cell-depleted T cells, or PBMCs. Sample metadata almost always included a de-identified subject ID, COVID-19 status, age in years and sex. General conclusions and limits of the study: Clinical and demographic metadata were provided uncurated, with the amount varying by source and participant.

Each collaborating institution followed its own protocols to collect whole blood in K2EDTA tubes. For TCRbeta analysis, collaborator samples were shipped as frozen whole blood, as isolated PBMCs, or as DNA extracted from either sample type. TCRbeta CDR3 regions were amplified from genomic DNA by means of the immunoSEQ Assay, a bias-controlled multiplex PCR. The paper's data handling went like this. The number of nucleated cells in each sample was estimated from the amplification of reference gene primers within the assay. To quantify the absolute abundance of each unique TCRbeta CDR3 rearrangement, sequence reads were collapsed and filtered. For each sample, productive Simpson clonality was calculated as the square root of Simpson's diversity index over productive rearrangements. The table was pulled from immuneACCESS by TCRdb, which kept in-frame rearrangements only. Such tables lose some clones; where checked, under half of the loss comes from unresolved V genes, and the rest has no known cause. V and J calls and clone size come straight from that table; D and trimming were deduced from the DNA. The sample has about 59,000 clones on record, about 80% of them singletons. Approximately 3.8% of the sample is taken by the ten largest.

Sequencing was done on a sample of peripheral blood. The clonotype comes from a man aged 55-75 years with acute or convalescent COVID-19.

The nucleotide sequence is TGTGCCAGCAGTGACTCCACAGGGTTGGGCAGCCCCCCCCAGCATTTT. It translates as CASSDSTGLGSPPQHF. The sequence links TRBV6-4 to TRBJ1-5; D gene: possibly TRBD1, on 6 matching bases. The germline V gene provides CDR1 MRHNA and CDR2 SNTAGT. From cysteine to phenylalanine, the CDR3 is 16 amino acids long. Just CDR3 DNA is preserved here, 48 bases in frame from base 1. V and J are truncated by 0 bases and 10 bases respectively, leaving an intervening sequence of 19 bases.